This T cell receptor beta chain was obtained from a study of blood T cells in healthy people across ages. The CDR3 extends over 13 amino acids. V was clipped by 4 bases and J by 4 bases; unmatched bases: 3. CDR1 is SEHNR, CDR2 FQNEAQ, per germline (reference sequence). Sample-barcoded 5' priming and a J-beta primer mix drove a second PCR of about 6 to 11 cycles. A template-switch adaptor containing 12 random nucleotides labeled each cDNA molecule. TCRdb re-analysed the 5' RACE reads in MiXCR, keeping a single row per CDR3 protein. The table shows about 1.7 million distinct CDR3 sequences, with 25% to 30% occurring only once. This clonotype was observed a few times.

Sequenced material: blood. The sequence was collected from a woman between 25 and 40 years old in good health. The genes are TRBV7-9 and TRBJ1-2; the match to TRBD1 covers 7 bases. The CDR3 nucleotides are TGTGCCAGCAGCTACACAGGGGTCTATGGCTACACCTTC. It translates to CASSYTGVYGYTF.